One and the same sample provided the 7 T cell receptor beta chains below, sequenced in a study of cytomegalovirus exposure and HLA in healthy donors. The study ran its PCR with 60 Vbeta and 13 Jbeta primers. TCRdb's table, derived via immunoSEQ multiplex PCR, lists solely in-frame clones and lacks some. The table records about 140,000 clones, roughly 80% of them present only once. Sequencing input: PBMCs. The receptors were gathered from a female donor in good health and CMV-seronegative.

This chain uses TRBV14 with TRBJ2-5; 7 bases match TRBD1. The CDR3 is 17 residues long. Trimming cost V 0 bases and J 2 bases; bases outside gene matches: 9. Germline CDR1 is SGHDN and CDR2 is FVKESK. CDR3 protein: CASSQDEGTAVQETQYF. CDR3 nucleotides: TGTGCCAGCAGCCAAGACGAAGGGACAGCCGTACAAGAGACCCAGTACTTC.

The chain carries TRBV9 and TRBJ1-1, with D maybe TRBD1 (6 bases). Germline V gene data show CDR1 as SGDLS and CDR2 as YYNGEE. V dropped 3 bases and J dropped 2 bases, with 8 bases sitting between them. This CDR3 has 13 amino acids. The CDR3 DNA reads TGTGCCAGCAGCGCCGGGACAAACACTGAAGCTTTCTTT. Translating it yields CASSAGTNTEAFF. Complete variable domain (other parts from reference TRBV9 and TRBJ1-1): DSGVTQTPKHLITATGQRVTLRCSPRSGDLSVYWYQQSLDQGLQFLIQYYNGEERAKGNILERFSAQQFPDLHSELNLSSLELGDSALYFCASSAGTNTEAFFGQGTRLTVV.

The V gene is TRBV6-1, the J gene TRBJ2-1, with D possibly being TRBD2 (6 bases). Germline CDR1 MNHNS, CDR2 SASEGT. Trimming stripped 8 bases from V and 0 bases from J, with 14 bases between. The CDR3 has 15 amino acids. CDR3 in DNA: TGTGCCAGCCAGATAGTCGGGAGCTCCTACAATGAGCAGTTCTTC. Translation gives CASQIVGSSYNEQFF.

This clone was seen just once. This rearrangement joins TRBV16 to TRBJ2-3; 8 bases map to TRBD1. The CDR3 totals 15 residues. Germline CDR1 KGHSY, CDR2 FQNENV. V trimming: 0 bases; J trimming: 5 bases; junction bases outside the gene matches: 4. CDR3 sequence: CASSQSSRGRDTQYF. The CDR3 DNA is TGTGCCAGCAGCCAATCGTCCAGGGGGCGAGATACGCAGTATTTT.

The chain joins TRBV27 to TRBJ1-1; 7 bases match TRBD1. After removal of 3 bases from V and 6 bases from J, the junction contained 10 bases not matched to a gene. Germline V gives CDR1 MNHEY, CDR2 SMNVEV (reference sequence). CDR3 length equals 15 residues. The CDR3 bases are TGTGCCAGCAGTTTCCGACAGGGCAGGGACGCTGAAGCTTTCTTT. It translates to CASSFRQGRDAEAFF.

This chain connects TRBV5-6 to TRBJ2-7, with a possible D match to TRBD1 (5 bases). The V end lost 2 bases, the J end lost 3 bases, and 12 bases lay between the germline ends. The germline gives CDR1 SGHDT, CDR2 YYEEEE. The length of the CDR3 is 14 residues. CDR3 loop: CASSFPDSLYEQYF. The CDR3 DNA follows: TGTGCCAGCAGCTTTCCCGACAGCCTCTACGAGCAGTACTTC.

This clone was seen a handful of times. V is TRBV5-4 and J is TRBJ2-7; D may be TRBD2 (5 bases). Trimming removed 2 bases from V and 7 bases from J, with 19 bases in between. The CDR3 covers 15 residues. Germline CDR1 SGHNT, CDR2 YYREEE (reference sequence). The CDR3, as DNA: TGTGCCAGCAGCTTCTTTTTGGGTTCGGGATGGGAGCAGTACTTC. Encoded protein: CASSFFLGSGWEQYF.